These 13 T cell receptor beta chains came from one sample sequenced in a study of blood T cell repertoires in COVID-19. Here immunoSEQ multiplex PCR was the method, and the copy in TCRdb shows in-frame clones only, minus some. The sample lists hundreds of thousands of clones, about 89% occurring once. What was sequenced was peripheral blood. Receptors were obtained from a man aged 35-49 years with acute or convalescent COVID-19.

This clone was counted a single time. CDR3 region: CASTLSGAGANVLTF. Written as DNA, the CDR3 is TGTGCCAGCACCCTCAGCGGGGCTGGGGCCAACGTCCTGACTTTC. V usage is TRBV2 and J usage is TRBJ2-6; 7 positions agree with TRBD2. The CDR3 runs 15 residues. The germline V gene has CDR1 SNHLY and CDR2 FYNNEI. The ends lost 7 bases at V and 2 bases at J; junction bases unmatched: 5.

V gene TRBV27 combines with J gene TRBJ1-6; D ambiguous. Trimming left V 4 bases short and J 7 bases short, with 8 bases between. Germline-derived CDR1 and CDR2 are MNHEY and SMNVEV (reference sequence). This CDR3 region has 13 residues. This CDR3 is CASSWASNSPLHF. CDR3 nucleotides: TGTGCCAGCAGTTGGGCGAGCAATTCACCCCTCCACTTT.

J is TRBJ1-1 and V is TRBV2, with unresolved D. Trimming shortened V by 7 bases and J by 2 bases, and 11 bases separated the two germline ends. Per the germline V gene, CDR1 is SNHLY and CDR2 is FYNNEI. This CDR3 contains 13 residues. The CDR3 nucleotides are TGTGCCAGCACCCAGTTTACAAACACTGAAGCTTTCTTT. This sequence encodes CASTQFTNTEAFF.

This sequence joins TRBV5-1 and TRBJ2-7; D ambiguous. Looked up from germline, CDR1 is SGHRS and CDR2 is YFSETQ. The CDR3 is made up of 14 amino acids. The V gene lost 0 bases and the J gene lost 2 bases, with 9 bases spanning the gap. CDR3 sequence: CASSLVSTAYEQYF. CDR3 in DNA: TGCGCCAGCAGCTTGGTGAGCACCGCCTACGAGCAGTACTTC.

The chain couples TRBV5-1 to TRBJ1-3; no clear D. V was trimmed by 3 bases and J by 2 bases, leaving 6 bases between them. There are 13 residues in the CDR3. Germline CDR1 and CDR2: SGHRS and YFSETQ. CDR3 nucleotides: TGCGCCAGCAGCTATTCAACTGGAAACACCATATATTTT. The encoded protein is CASSYSTGNTIYF.

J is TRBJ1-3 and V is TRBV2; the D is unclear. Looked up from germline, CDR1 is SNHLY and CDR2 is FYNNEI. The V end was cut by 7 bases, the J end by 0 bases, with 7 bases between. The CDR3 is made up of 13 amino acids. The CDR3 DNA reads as TGTGCCAGCAAAGCTAACTCTGGAAACACCATATATTTT. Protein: CASKANSGNTIYF. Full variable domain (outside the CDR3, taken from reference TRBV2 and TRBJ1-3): EPEVTQTPSHQVTQMGQEVILRCVPISNHLYFYWYRQILGQKVEFLVSFYNNEISEKSEIFDDQFSVERPDGSNFTLKIRSTKLEDSAMYFCASKANSGNTIYFGEGSWLTVV.

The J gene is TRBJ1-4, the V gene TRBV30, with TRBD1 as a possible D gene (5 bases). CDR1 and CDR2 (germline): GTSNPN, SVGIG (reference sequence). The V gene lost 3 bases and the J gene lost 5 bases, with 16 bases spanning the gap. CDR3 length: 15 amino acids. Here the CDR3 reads CAWSYQGFWNEKLFF. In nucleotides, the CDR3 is TGTGCCTGGAGCTACCAGGGATTTTGGAATGAAAAACTGTTTTTT.

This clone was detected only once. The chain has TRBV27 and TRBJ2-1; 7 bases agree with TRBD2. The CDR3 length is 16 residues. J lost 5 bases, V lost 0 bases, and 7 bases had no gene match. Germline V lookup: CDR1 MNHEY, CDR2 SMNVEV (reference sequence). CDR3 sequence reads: CASSLSVAGKHNEQFF. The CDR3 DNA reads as TGTGCCAGCAGTTTATCGGTAGCGGGCAAGCACAATGAGCAGTTCTTC.

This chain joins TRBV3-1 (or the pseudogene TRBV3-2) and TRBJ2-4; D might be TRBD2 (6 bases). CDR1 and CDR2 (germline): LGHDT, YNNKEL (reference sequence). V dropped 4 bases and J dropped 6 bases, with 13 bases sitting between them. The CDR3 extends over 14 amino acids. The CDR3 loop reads CASSRDPGRNIQYF. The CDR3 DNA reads TGTGCCAGCAGCCGAGACCCCGGGAGAAACATTCAGTACTTC.

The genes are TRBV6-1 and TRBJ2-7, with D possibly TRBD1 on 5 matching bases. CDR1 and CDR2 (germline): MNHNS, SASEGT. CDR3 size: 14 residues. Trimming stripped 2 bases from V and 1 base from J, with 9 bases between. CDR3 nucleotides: TGTGCCAGCAGTGAAATCCGACAGTCCTACGAGCAGTACTTC. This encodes CASSEIRQSYEQYF.

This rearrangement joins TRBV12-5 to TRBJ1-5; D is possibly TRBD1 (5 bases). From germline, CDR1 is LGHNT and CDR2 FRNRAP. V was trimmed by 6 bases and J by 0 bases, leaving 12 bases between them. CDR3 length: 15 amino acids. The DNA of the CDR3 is TGTGCTAGTGGGGGGGGTAGCTTTAGCAATCAGCCCCAGCATTTT. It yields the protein CASGGGSFSNQPQHF.

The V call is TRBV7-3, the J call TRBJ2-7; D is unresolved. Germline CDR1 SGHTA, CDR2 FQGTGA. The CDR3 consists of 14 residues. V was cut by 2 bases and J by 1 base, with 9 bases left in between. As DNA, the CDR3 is TGTGCCAGCAGCTTAGAGGCCATATCCTACGAGCAGTACTTC. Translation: CASSLEAISYEQYF.

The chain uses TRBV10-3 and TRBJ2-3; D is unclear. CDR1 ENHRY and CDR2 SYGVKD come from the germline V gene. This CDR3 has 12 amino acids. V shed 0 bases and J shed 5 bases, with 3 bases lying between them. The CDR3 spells CAISESRDTQYF. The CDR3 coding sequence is TGTGCCATCAGTGAGTCGAGAGATACGCAGTATTTT.